The present TCR beta chain was sequenced within a study of Ad26.COV2.S vaccination and SARS-CoV-2 variants. Study at large: Ad26.COV2.S shots went into the muscle once or twice, 56 days apart.

The V and J ends lost 4 bases and 4 bases, in that order; junction bases with no gene match: 3. Germline V lookup: CDR1 MGHRA, CDR2 YSYEKL. This CDR3 has 15 residues. This sample's treatment: around 19 received Ad26.COV2.S at low or high dose, single or two shots; 5 received placebo; per-sample allocation not given. The samples were gathered on day 63 after the first injection of vaccine or placebo. Sequencing was performed with immunoSEQ multiplex PCR; in TCRdb, only in-frame clones are kept and a portion is missing. The sample lists about 350,000 clones, approximately 85% occurring once. The specimen comprised peripheral blood, sampled in a trial of Ad26.COV2.S vaccine versus placebo. The chain employs TRBV4-1 and TRBJ2-7, with 14 bases identical to TRBD2. This TCR derives from a person between 18 and 60 years old who received the Ad26.COV2.S COVID-19 vaccine or a placebo. The CDR3 nucleotides are TGCGCCAGCAGCCTTGGGACTAGCGGGAGTTACGAGCAGTACTTC. Encoded protein: CASSLGTSGSYEQYF.